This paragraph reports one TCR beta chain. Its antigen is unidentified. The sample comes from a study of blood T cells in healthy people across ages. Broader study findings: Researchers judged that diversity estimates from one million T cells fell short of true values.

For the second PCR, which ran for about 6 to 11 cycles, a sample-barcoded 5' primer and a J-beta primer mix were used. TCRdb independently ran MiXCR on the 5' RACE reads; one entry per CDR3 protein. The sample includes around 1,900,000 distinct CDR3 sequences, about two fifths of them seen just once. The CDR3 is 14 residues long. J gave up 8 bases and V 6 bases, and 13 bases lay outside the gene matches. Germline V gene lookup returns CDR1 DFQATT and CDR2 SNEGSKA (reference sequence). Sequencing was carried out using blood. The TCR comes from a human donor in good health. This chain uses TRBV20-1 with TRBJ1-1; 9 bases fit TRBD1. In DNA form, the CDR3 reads TGCAGTGCCATAAGAACAGGGGGCGGTGTAGAAGCTTTCTTT. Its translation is CSAIRTGGGVEAFF.